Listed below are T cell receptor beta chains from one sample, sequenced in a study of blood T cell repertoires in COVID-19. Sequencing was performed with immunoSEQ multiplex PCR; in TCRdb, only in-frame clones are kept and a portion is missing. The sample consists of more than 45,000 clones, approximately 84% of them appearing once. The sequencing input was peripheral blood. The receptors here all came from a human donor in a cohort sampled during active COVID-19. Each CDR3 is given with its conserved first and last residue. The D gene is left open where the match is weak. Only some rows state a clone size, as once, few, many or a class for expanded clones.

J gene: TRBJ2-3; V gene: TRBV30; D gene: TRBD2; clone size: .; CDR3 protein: CAWSTVPGLAGGPLSTDTQYF; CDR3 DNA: TGTGCCTGGAGTACCGTTCCGGGACTAGCGGGAGGGCCATTGAGCACAGATACGCAGTATTTT
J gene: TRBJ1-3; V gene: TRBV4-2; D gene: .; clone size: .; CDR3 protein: CASSQDIGGLGESGNTIYF; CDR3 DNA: TGTGCCAGCAGCCAAGATATTGGGGGCCTAGGAGAATCTGGAAACACCATATATTTT
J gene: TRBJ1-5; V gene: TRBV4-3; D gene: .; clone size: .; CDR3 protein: CASSQDSGSNQPQHF; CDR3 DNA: TGCGCCAGCAGCCAGGACAGTGGGAGCAATCAGCCCCAGCATTTT
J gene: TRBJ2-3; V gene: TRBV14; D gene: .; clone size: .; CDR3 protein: CASSLYEGGDTQYF; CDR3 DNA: TGTGCCAGCAGCCTTTACGAGGGGGGGGATACGCAGTATTTT
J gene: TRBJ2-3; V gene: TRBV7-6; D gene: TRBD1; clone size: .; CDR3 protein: CANSPRLGDRARDTQYF; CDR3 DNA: TGTGCCAACAGCCCCCGCCTGGGGGACAGGGCAAGGGATACGCAGTATTTT
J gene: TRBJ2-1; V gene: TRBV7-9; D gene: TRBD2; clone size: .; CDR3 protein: CASSPGLVHNEQFF; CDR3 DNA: TGTGCCAGCAGCCCGGGACTAGTACACAATGAGCAGTTCTTC
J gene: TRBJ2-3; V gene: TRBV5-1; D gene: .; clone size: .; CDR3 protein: CASNPLRRRTDTQYF; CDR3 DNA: TGCGCCAGCAACCCTTTGAGGAGGCGCACAGATACGCAGTATTTT
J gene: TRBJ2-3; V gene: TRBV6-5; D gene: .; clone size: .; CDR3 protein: CASSFMGGATDTQYF; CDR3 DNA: TGTGCCAGCAGTTTTATGGGGGGGGCTACAGATACGCAGTATTTT
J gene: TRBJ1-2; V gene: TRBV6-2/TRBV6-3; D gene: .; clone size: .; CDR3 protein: CASSWAGGNYGYTF; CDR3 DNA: TGTGCCAGCAGTTGGGCCGGGGGAAACTATGGCTACACCTTC
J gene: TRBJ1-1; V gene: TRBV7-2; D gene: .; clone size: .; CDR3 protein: CASSLAWQRGPEAFF; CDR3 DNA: TGTGCCAGCAGCTTAGCGTGGCAGCGAGGTCCTGAAGCTTTCTTT
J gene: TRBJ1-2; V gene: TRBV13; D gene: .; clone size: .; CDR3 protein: CASSLVSSGYTF; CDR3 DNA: TGTGCCAGCAGCCTCGTTTCCTCTGGCTACACCTTC
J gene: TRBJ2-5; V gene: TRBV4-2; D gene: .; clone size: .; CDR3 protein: CASSPGVAVQETQYF; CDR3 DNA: TGTGCCAGCAGCCCAGGGGTGGCGGTCCAAGAGACCCAGTACTTC
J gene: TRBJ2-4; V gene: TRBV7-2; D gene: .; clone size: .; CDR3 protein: CASSLEQGRGTKNIQYF; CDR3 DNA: TGTGCCAGCAGCTTAGAGCAGGGAAGGGGGACCAAAAACATTCAGTACTTC
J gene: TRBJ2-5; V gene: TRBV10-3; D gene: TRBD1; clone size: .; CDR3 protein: CAISGTGGDTQETQYF; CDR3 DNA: TGTGCCATCAGTGGGACAGGGGGCGACACCCAAGAGACCCAGTACTTC
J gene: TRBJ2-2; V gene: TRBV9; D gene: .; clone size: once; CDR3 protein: CASSPEIGGAVGELFF; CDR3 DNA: TGTGCCAGCAGCCCGGAAATAGGGGGAGCCGTCGGGGAGCTGTTTTTT
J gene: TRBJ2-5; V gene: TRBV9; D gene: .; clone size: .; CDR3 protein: CASSERQLETQYF; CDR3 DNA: TGTGCCAGCAGCGAAAGACAGTTAGAGACCCAGTACTTC
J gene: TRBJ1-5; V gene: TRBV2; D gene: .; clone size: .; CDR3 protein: CASSSDSNQPQHF; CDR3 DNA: TGTGCCAGCAGTAGCGACAGCAATCAGCCCCAGCATTTT
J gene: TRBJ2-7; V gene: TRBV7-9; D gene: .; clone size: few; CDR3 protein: CASSFGRSSYEQYF; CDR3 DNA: TGTGCCAGCAGCTTCGGCCGGAGCTCCTACGAGCAGTACTTC
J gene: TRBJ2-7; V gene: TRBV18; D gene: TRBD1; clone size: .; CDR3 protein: CASSHPGTGTYEQYF; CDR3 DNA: TGTGCCAGCTCCCATCCTGGGACAGGGACCTACGAGCAGTACTTC
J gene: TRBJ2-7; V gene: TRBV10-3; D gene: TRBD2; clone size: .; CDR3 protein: CAIKGGSSYEQYF; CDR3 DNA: TGTGCCATCAAGGGCGGGAGCTCCTACGAGCAGTACTTC
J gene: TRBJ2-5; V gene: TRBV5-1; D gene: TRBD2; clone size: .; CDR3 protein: CASSPRLAGKETQYF; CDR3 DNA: TGCGCCAGCAGCCCTAGACTAGCGGGGAAAGAGACCCAGTACTTC
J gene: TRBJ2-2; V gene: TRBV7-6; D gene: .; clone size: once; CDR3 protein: CASSPTGLPGELFF; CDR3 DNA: TGTGCCAGCAGCCCAACCGGGTTGCCCGGGGAGCTGTTTTTT
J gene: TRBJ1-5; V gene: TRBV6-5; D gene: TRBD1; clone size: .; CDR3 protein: CASTQTGWIDQPQHF; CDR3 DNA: TGTGCCAGCACCCAGACAGGGTGGATCGATCAGCCCCAGCATTTT
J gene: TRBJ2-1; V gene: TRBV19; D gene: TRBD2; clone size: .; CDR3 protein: CASRKTALAVVYNEQFF; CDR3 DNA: TGTGCCAGTAGGAAAACCGCACTAGCGGTGGTCTACAATGAGCAGTTCTTC
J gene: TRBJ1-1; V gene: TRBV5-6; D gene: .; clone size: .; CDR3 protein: CASSLAEGMNTEAFF; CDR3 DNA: TGTGCCAGCAGCTTAGCAGAGGGAATGAACACTGAAGCTTTCTTT
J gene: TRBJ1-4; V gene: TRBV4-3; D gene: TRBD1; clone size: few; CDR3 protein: CASSLRQGGEKLFF; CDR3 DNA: TGCGCCAGCAGCCTTCGACAGGGAGGAGAAAAACTGTTTTTT
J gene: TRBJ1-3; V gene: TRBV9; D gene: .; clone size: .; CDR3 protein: CASSEIVGNTIYF; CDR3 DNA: TGTGCCAGCAGCGAAATCGTCGGGAACACCATATATTTT
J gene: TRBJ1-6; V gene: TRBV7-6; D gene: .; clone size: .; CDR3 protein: CASSRGTGSNSPLHF; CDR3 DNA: TGTGCCAGCAGCCGAGGCACAGGCTCGAATTCACCCCTCCACTTT
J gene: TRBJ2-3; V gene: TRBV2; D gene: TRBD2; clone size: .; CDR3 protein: CASSPGLAGTDTQYF; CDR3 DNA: TGTGCCAGCAGCCCGGGACTAGCGGGCACAGATACGCAGTATTTT
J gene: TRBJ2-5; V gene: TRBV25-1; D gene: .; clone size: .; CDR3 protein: CASSASTEEQETQYF; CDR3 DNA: TGTGCCAGCAGTGCTTCGACAGAAGAGCAAGAGACCCAGTACTTC
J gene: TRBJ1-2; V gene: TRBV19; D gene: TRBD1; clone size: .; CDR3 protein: CASSIWRGVGTGPNYGYTF; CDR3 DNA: TGTGCCAGTAGTATTTGGCGAGGAGTGGGGACAGGCCCTAACTATGGCTACACCTTC
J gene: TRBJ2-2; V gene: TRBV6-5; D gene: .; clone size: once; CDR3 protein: CASSYSDFGELFF; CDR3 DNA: TGTGCCAGCAGTTACTCCGACTTCGGGGAGCTGTTTTTT
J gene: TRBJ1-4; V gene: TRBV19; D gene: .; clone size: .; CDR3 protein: CASSRGQPQLQTNEKLFF; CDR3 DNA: TGTGCCAGTAGCCGTGGACAGCCCCAACTCCAAACTAATGAAAAACTGTTTTTT
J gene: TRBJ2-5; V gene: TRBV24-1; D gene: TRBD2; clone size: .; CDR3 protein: CATSELDGGETQYF; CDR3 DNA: TGTGCCACCAGTGAGTTGGACGGGGGGGAGACCCAGTACTTC
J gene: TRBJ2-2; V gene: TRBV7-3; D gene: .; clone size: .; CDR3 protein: CASSLNSGGGGFAGELFF; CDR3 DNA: TGTGCCAGCAGCTTAAATTCTGGCGGAGGTGGATTTGCTGGGGAGCTGTTTTTT
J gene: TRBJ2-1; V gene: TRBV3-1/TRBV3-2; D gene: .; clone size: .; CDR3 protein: CASSRVVTGYNEQFF; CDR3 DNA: TGTGCCAGCAGCCGAGTAGTTACAGGGTACAATGAGCAGTTCTTC
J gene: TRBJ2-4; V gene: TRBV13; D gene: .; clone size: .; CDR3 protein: CASSLTQAGWVKNIQYF; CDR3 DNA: TGTGCCAGCAGCTTAACCCAGGCAGGGTGGGTCAAAAACATTCAGTACTTC
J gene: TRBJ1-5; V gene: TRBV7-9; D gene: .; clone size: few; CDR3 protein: CASSPSGRDNQPQHF; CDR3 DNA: TGTGCCAGCAGCCCTTCCGGGAGGGACAATCAGCCCCAGCATTTT
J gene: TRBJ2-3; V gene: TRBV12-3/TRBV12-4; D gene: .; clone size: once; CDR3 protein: CASSSDAGDTQYF; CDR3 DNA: TGTGCCAGCAGTTCAGACGCGGGCGATACGCAGTATTTT
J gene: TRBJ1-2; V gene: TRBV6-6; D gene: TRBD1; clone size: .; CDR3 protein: CASTPGDRKGYTF; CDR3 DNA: TGTGCCAGCACCCCGGGGGACAGAAAGGGCTACACCTTC
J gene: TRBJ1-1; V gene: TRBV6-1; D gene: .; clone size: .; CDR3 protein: CASSERDVVTEAFF; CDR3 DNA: TGTGCCAGCAGTGAGCGGGACGTGGTGACTGAAGCTTTCTTT
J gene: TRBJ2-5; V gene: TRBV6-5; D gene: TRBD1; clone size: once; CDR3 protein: CASSYPGGGETQYF; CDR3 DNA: TGTGCCAGCAGTTACCCAGGGGGCGGAGAGACCCAGTACTTC
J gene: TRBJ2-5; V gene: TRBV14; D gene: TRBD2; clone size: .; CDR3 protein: CASSQLAGGLETQYF; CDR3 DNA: TGTGCCAGCAGCCAACTAGCGGGAGGGTTAGAGACCCAGTACTTC
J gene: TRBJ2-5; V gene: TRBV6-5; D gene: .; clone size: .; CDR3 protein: CAAEMDSLETQYF; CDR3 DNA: TGTGCCGCGGAAATGGACAGTTTGGAGACCCAGTACTTC
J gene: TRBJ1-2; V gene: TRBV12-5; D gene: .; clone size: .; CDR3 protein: CASGLSPTGKGYTF; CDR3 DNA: TGTGCTAGTGGTTTGTCCCCCACAGGGAAGGGCTACACCTTC
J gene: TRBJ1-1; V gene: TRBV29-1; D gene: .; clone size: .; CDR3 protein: CSVEDMWEGTEAFF; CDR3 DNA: TGCAGCGTTGAAGACATGTGGGAGGGTACTGAAGCTTTCTTT
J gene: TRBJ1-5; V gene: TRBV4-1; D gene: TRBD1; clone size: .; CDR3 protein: CASSQSGQGSQPQHF; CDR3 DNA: TGCGCCAGCAGCCAAAGCGGACAGGGGAGTCAGCCCCAGCATTTT
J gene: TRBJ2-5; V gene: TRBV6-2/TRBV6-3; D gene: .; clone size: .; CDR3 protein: CASTPEGPQETQYF; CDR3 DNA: TGTGCCAGCACCCCTGAGGGCCCCCAAGAGACCCAGTACTTC
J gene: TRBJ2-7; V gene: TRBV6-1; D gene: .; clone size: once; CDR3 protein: CASSEYPHEQYF; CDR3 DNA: TGTGCCAGCAGTGAATATCCTCACGAGCAGTACTTC
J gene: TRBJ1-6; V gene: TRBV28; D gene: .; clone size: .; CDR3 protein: CASSLWGHSPLHF; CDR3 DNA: TGTGCCAGCAGTTTATGGGGGCATTCACCCCTCCACTTT
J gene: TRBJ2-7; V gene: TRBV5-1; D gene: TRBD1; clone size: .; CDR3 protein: CASRTDLGQVEQYF; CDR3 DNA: TGCGCCAGCCGGACGGATTTAGGACAGGTCGAGCAGTACTTC
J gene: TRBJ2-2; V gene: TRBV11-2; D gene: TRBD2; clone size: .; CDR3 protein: CASSSIAGGFTGELFF; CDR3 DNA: TGTGCCAGCAGCTCCATAGCGGGAGGTTTTACCGGGGAGCTGTTTTTT
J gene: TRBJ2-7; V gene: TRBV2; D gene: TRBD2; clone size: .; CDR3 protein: CASTLLAGTYEQYF; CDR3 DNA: TGTGCCAGCACCCTCCTAGCGGGGACCTACGAGCAGTACTTC
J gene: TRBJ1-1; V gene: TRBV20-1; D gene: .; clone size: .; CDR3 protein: CSAREGVEAFF; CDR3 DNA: TGCAGTGCTAGAGAGGGAGTAGAAGCTTTCTTT
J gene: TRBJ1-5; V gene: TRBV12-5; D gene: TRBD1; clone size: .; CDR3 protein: CASGLDTGVRSNQPQHF; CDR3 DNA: TGTGCTAGTGGTTTGGACACAGGGGTTCGTAGCAATCAGCCCCAGCATTTT
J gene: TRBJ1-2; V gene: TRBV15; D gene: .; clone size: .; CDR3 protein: CATSRTQGGYTF; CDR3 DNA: TGTGCCACCAGCAGAACTCAGGGTGGCTACACCTTC
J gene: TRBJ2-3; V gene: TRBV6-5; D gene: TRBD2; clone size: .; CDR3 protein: CASSYVGGASDTQYF; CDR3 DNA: TGTGCCAGCAGTTACGTCGGGGGGGCCTCAGATACGCAGTATTTT
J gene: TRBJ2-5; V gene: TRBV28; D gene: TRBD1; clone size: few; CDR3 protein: CASSLAGTGGEETQYF; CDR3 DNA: TGTGCCAGCAGTCTCGCCGGGACAGGGGGTGAAGAGACCCAGTACTTC
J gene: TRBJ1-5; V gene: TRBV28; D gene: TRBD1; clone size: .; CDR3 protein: CASSPGGTVNQPQHF; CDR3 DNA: TGTGCCAGCAGTCCTGGGGGGACAGTGAATCAGCCCCAGCATTTT
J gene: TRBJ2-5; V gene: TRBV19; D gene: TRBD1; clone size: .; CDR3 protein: CASRRTGGQETQYF; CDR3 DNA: TGTGCCAGCCGACGAACAGGGGGCCAAGAGACCCAGTACTTC